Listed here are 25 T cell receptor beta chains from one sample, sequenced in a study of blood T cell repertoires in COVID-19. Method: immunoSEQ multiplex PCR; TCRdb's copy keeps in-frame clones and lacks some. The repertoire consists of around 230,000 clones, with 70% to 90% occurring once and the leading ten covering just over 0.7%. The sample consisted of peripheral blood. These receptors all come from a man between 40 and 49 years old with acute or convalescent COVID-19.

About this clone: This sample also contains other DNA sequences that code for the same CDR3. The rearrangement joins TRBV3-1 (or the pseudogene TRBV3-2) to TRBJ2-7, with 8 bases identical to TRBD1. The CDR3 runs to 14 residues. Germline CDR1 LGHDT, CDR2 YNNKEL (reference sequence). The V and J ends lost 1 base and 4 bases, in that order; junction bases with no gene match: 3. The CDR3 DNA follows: TGTGCCAGCAGCCAAGGAGGACAGGGATACGAGCAGTACTTC. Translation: CASSQGGQGYEQYF.

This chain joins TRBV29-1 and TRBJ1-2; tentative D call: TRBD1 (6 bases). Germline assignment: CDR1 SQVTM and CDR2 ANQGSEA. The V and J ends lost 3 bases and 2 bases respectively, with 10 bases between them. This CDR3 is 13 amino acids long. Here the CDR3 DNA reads TGCAGCGTTGATTTAGGACAGAACTATGGCTACACCTTC. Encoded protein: CSVDLGQNYGYTF.

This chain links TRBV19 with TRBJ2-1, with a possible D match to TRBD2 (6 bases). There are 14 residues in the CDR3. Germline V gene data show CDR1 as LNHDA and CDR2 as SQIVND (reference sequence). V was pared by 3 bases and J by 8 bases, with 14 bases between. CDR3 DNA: TGTGCCAGTAGTATCGCAAGACTAGGATATGAGCAGTTCTTC. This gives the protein CASSIARLGYEQFF.

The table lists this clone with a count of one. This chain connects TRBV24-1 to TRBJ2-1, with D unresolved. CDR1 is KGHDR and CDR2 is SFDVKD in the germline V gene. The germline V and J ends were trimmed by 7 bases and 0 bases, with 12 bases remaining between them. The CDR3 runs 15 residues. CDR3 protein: CATSALERSYNEQFF. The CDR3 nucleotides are TGTGCCACCAGCGCCTTAGAACGCTCCTACAATGAGCAGTTCTTC.

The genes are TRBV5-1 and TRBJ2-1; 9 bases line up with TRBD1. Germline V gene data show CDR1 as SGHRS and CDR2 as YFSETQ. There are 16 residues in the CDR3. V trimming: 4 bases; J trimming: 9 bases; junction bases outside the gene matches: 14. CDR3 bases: TGCGCCAGCAGCCCCCCGGGACAGGGAAGCACCGGTGAGCAGTTCTTC. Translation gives CASSPPGQGSTGEQFF.

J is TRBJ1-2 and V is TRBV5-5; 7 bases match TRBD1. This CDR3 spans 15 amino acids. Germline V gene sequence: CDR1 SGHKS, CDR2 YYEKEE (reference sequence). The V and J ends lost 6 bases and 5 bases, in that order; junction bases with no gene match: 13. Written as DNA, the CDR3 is TGTGCCAGCACCCTGACCCCTCAACAGGGGTATGGCTACACCTTC. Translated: CASTLTPQQGYGYTF.

As DNA, the CDR3 is TGTGCCAGCAGCTTTATCACAGGGACCCATGAGCAGTTCTTC. This sequence encodes CASSFITGTHEQFF. This chain links TRBV5-4 with TRBJ2-1; a weak D match, TRBD1 (6 bases). CDR1 is SGHNT and CDR2 is YYREEE in the germline V gene (reference sequence). The CDR3 totals 14 residues. With 2 bases removed from V and 8 bases from J, the gap between germline ends came to 14 bases.

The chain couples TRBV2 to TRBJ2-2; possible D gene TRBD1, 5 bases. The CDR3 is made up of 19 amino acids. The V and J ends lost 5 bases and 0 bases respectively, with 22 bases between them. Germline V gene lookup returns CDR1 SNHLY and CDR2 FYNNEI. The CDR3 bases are TGTGCCAGCAGTCCAGGACAAATTAGAGAACGAACGAACACCGGGGAGCTGTTTTTT. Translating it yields CASSPGQIRERTNTGELFF.

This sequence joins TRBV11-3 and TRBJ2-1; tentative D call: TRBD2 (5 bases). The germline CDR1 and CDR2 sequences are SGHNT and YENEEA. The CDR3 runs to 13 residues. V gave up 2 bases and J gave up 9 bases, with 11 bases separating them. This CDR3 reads CASSLIGVGEQFF. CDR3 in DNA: TGTGCCAGCAGCTTAATCGGGGTGGGTGAGCAGTTCTTC.

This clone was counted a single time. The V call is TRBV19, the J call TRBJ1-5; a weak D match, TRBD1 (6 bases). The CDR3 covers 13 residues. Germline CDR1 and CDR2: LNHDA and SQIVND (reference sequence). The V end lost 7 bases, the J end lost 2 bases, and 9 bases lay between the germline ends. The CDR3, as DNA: TGTGCCAGTACGAACAGGGGCAATCAGCCCCAGCATTTT. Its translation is CASTNRGNQPQHF.

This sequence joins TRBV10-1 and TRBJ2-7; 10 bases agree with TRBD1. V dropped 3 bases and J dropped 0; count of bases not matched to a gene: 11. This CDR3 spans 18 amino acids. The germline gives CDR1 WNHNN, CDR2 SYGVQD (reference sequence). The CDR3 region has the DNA TGCGCCAGCAGTGACCCCAAGGGGGGACAGGGGAGCTCCTACGAGCAGTACTTC. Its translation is CASSDPKGGQGSSYEQYF.

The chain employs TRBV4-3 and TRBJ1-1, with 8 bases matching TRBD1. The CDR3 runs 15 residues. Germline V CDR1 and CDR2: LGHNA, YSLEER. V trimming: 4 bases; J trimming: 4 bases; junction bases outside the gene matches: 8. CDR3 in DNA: TGCGCCAGCAGCCCGATGGACAGGGTAAGCACTGAAGCTTTCTTT. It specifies CASSPMDRVSTEAFF.

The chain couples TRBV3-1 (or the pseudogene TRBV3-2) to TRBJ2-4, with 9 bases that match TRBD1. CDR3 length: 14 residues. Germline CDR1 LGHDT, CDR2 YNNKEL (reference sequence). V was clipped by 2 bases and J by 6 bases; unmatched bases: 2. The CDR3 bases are TGTGCCAGCAGCCAACGGACAGGGGTAAACATTCAGTACTTC. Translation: CASSQRTGVNIQYF.

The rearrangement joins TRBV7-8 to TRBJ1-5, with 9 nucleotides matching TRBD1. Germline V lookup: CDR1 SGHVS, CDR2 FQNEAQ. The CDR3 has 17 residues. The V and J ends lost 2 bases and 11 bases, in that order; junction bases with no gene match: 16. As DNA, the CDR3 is TGTGCCAGCAGCTTATGGGCTACCGGGACAGGGTCGGGGTCCCAGCATTTT. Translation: CASSLWATGTGSGSQHF.

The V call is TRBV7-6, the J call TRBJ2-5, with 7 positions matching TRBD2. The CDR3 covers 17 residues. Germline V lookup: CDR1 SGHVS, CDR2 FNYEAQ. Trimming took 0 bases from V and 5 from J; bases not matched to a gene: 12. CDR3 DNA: TGTGCCAGCAGCTTAGCTCTACTAGCGTGGGGGGTTGAGACCCAGTACTTC. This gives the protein CASSLALLAWGVETQYF.

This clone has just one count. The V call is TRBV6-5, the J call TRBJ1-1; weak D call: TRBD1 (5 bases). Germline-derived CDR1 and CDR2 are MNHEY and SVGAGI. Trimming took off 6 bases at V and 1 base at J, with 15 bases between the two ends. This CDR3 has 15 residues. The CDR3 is CASSQVGTGNTEAFF. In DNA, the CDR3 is TGTGCCAGCAGCCAAGTTGGGACTGGGAACACTGAAGCTTTCTTT.

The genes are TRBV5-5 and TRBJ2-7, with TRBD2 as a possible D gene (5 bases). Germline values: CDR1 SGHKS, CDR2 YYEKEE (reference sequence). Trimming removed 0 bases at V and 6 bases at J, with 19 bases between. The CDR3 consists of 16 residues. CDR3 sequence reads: CASSLVWRGSRREQYF. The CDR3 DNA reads TGTGCCAGCAGCTTGGTATGGAGAGGGAGTCGGCGCGAGCAGTACTTC.

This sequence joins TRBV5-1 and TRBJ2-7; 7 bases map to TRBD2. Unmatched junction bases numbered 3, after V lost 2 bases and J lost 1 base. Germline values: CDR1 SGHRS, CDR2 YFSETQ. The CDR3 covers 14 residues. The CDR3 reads CASSFTSDSYEQYF. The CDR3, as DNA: TGCGCCAGCAGCTTCACTAGCGATTCCTACGAGCAGTACTTC.

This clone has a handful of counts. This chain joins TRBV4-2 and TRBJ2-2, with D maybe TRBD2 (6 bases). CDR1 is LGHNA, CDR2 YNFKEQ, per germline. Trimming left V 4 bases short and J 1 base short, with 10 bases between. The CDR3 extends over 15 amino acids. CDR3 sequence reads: CASSRGDLNTGELFF. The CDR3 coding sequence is TGTGCCAGCAGCCGGGGGGATTTGAACACCGGGGAGCTGTTTTTT.

The CDR3 region has the DNA TGCGCCAGCAGCCAAGTCATCGGAGAAAACATTCAGTACTTC. Amino acids: CASSQVIGENIQYF. The chain links TRBV4-1 to TRBJ2-4; no firm D call. Germline V gene data show CDR1 as MGHRA and CDR2 as YSYEKL. CDR3 length: 14 amino acids. The V end lost 1 base, the J end lost 5 bases, and 9 bases lay between the germline ends.

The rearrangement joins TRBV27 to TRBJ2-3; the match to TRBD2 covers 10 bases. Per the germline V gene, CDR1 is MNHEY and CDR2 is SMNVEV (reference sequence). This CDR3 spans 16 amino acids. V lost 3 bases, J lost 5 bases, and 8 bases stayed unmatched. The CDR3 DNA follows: TGTGCCAGCAGTTTTGTCCTAGCGGGAGTAGGAGATACGCAGTATTTT. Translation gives CASSFVLAGVGDTQYF.

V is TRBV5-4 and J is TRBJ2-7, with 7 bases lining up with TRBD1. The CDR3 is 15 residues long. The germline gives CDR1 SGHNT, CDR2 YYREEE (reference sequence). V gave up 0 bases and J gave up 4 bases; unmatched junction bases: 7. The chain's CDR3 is CASSLANRGGYEQYF. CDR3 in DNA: TGTGCCAGCAGCTTGGCCAACAGGGGCGGTTACGAGCAGTACTTC.

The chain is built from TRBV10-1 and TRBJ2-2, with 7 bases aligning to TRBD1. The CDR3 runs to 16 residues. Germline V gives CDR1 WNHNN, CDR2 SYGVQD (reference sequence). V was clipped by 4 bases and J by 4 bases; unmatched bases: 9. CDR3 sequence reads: CASSALGQPITGELFF. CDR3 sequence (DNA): TGCGCCAGCAGTGCCCTGGGACAGCCGATCACCGGGGAGCTGTTTTTT.

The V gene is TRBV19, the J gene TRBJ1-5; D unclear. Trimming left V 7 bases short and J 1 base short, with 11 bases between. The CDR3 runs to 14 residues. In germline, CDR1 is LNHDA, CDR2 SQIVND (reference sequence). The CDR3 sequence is CASITVGSNQPQHF. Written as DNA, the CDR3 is TGTGCCAGTATTACAGTCGGAAGCAATCAGCCCCAGCATTTT.

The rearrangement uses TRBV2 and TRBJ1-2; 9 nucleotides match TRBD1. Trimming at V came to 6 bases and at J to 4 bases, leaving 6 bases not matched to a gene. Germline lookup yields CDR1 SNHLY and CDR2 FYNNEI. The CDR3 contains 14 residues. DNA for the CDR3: TGTGCCAGCAGGTCCGGGACAGGGATCTATGGCTACACCTTC. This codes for CASRSGTGIYGYTF. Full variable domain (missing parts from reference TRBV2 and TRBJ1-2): EPEVTQTPSHQVTQMGQEVILRCVPISNHLYFYWYRQILGQKVEFLVSFYNNEISEKSEIFDDQFSVERPDGSNFTLKIRSTKLEDSAMYFCASRSGTGIYGYTFGSGTRLTVV.